This TCR beta chain originates from a study of beta chain features in type 1 diabetes. Study-wide points: Significant though moderate, a shortening of TCRB CDR3s appeared in all four CD4+ subsets of Type 1 diabetes patients.

All of the isolated RNA was reverse transcribed, so expressed TCRB transcripts were sequenced. The repertoire was sequenced with immunoSEQ multiplex PCR; TCRdb's copy has only in-frame clones and lacks some. Of almost 350,000 clones in the sample, about a tenth were seen once. This clone was seen a handful of times. The antigen remains undetermined. Sequencing used central memory CD4+ T cells from blood. The clonotype originates from a man aged 25-45 years with type 1 diabetes.

The CDR3 DNA is TGCGCCAGCAGCCAAGATCTAGCGGGGGGCACGGGTACAGATACGCAGTATTTT. Translated: CASSQDLAGGTGTDTQYF. The chain is built from TRBV4-3 and TRBJ2-3, with 11 bases aligning to TRBD2. Trimming took 0 bases from V and 3 from J; bases not matched to a gene: 8. This CDR3 comprises 18 residues. Germline CDR1 reads LGHNA; CDR2 reads YSLEER.